This T cell receptor beta chain was retrieved from a study of blood T cell repertoires in COVID-19. Produced via immunoSEQ multiplex PCR; TCRdb's table is partial and in-frame only. The sample includes roughly 290,000 clones, 90% of them seen just once. Sequencing used PBMCs or T cells enriched from blood (not recorded which). The source of this sequence is a young woman with acute COVID-19.

DNA of the CDR3: TGTGCCAGCAGCCTACTAGCGGGAGGCTACAATGAGCAGTTCTTC. Protein: CASSLLAGGYNEQFF. The chain uses TRBV27 and TRBJ2-1; 12 bases line up with TRBD2. J lost 3 bases, V lost 6 bases, and 3 bases had no gene match. Germline CDR1 MNHEY, CDR2 SMNVEV (reference sequence). This CDR3 region has 15 residues.